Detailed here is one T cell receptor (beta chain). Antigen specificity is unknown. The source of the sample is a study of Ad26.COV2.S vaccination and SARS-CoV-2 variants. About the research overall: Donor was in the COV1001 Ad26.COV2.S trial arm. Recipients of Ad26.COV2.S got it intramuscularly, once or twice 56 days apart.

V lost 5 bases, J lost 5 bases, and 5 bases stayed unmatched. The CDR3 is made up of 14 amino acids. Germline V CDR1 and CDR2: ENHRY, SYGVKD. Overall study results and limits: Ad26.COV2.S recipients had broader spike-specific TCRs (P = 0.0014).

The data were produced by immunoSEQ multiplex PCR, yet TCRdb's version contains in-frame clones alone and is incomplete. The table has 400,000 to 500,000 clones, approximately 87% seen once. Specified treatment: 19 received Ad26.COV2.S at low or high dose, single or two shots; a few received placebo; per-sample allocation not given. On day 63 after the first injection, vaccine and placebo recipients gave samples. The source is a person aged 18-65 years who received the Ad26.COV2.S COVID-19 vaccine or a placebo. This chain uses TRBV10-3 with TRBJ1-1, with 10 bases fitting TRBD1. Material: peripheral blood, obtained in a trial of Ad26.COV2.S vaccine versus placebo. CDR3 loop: CAISSGQGGTEAFF. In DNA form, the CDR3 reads TGTGCCATCAGTTCAGGACAGGGGGGGACTGAAGCTTTCTTT.